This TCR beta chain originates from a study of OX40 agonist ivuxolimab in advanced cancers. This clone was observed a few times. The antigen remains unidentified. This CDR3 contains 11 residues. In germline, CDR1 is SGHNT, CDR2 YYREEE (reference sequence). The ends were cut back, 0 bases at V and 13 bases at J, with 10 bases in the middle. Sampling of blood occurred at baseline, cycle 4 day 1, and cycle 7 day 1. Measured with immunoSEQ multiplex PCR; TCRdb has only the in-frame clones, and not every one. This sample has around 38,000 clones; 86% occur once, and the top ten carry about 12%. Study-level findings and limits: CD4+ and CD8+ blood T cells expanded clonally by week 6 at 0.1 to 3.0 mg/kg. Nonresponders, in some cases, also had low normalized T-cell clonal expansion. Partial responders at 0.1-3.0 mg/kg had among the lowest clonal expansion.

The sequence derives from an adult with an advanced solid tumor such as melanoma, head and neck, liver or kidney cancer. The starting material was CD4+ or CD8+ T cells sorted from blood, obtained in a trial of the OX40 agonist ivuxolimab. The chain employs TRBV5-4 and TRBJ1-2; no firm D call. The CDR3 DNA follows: TGTGCCAGCAGCTTGGATACAGCGGCCACCTTC. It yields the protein CASSLDTAATF.